This entry lists 21 T cell receptor beta chains sequenced from one sample in a study of T cells after yellow fever vaccination (dated by TCRdb to the late 2010s). Read against the paper, the sample's treatment or condition label means: live attenuated yellow fever vaccine strain. Receptor amplification or capture employed 5' RACE. TCRdb shows the sequencer as Illumina HiSeq 2500. Using fastp at Q25 and MiXCR, TCRdb reprocessed the public reads and kept productive beta chains. Each entry is one CDR3 protein sequence, shown with its most common DNA and genes. The sample records about 45,000 distinct CDR3 sequences, 6.8% of which are singletons. The ten top clones hold 15% of the sample. Source: CD8+ T cells not binding an NS4B(214-222) dextramer, sorted from PBMCs, taken 45 days after the yellow fever booster vaccination. The sample's cell subset or site label, decoded: NS4B epitope dextramer-negative CD8 T cells. These receptors were collected from a young man who received the YFV17D yellow fever vaccine.

This clonotype was observed at least ten times. This chain connects TRBV5-1 to TRBJ2-5; D remains ambiguous. Germline values: CDR1 SGHRS, CDR2 YFSETQ. The CDR3 extends over 15 amino acids. Trimming removed 0 bases at V and 4 bases at J, with 13 bases between. CDR3 in DNA: TGCGCCAGCAGCTTGGAGGCCTACTCCTCAGAGACCCAGTACTTC. Translating gives CASSLEAYSSETQYF.

The V gene is TRBV30, the J gene TRBJ2-2; TRBD2 matches at 7 bases. Per the germline V gene, CDR1 is GTSNPN and CDR2 is SVGIG (reference sequence). V shed 0 bases, J shed 4 bases, and the junction held 5 bases outside the gene matches. The length of the CDR3 is 15 residues. The CDR3 spells CAWSVDSGFTGELFF. The CDR3 DNA reads as TGTGCCTGGAGTGTGGATAGCGGGTTCACCGGGGAGCTGTTTTTT.

This clonotype was seen a few times. The chain uses TRBV6-5 and TRBJ1-1, with D hard to call. CDR1 MNHEY and CDR2 SVGAGI come from the germline V gene. V lost 4 bases and J 3 bases, leaving 18 bases between the germline ends. The CDR3 has 16 amino acids. In DNA form, the CDR3 reads TGTGCCAGCAGTTCGGGATCCCCGTTTTGGGACACTGAAGCTTTCTTT. Encoded protein: CASSSGSPFWDTEAFF.

This clonotype has more than one count but fewer than ten. V usage is TRBV28 and J usage is TRBJ2-3; D call uncertain. Trimming stripped 7 bases from V and 10 bases from J, with 15 bases between. CDR1 is MDHEN and CDR2 is SYDVKM in the germline V gene. This CDR3 is built from 12 residues. The CDR3: CASNVGDVSQYF. In nucleotides, the CDR3 is TGTGCCAGCAACGTCGGCGACGTATCGCAGTATTTT.

This clonotype was recorded many times. The V and J genes are TRBV5-1 and TRBJ2-7; either TRBD1 or TRBD2 may supply D (5 bases each). The CDR3 spans 14 residues. Germline V gives CDR1 SGHRS, CDR2 YFSETQ. The germline V and J ends were trimmed by 2 bases and 4 bases, with 13 bases remaining between them. The CDR3 sequence: CASSFEGEGYEQYF. CDR3 nucleotides: TGCGCCAGCAGCTTCGAGGGAGAGGGGTACGAGCAGTACTTC.

The gene calls are TRBV7-3 and TRBJ2-1; TRBD1 matches 9 bases. V gave up 5 bases and J gave up 5 bases; unmatched junction bases: 13. Germline CDR1 is SGHTA and CDR2 is FQGTGA. The CDR3 contains 17 residues. CDR3 sequence: CASSLLSGTGSNNEQFF. The CDR3 bases are TGTGCCAGCAGCCTCCTATCCGGGACAGGGTCCAACAATGAGCAGTTCTTC.

This clonotype was counted only a few times. This sequence joins TRBV4-3 and TRBJ2-2, with D possibly being TRBD1 or TRBD2 (6 bases each). From germline, CDR1 is LGHNA and CDR2 YSLEER. The CDR3 length is 19 residues. The ends were cut back, 4 bases at V and 3 bases at J, with 24 bases in the middle. As DNA, the CDR3 is TGCGCCAGCAGCCCTGCCGTGGTAGGAGGGGGGCGAGACACCGGGGAGCTGTTTTTT. Translation: CASSPAVVGGGRDTGELFF.

This chain links TRBV28 with TRBJ2-3; the D is unclear. Germline lookup yields CDR1 MDHEN and CDR2 SYDVKM. This CDR3 is 14 amino acids long. The ends were cut back, 2 bases at V and 2 bases at J, with 8 bases in the middle. CDR3 in DNA: TGTGCCAGCAGTTTAAATGGGGTCACAGATACGCAGTATTTT. Protein sequence: CASSLNGVTDTQYF.

This clonotype was counted at least ten times. The genes are TRBV29-1 and TRBJ1-2; a weak D match, TRBD1 (5 bases). The ends were cut back, 1 base at V and 7 bases at J, with 16 bases in the middle. The CDR3 contains 14 residues. Germline V gene lookup returns CDR1 SQVTM and CDR2 ANQGSEA. CDR3 sequence (DNA): TGCAGCGTTGAAGTTGAAGGGGTACCTTCTGGCTACACCTTC. Amino acid sequence: CSVEVEGVPSGYTF.

This clonotype was detected many times. The CDR3: CASQRLAGGGGQDTQYF. CDR3 DNA sequence: TGTGCCAGCCAGCGACTAGCGGGAGGGGGTGGCCAAGATACGCAGTATTTT. This sequence joins TRBV7-6 and TRBJ2-3; 14 bases line up with TRBD2. The trim removed 8 bases at V and 5 bases at J, leaving 12 bases unmatched. From germline, CDR1 is SGHVS and CDR2 FNYEAQ. The CDR3 runs to 17 residues.

This clonotype appeared many times. This chain connects TRBV6-1 to TRBJ2-2; 9 bases line up with TRBD1. J gave up 4 bases and V 6 bases, and 0 bases lay outside the gene matches. CDR3 size: 13 residues. Germline assignment: CDR1 MNHNS and CDR2 SASEGT. In DNA form, the CDR3 reads TGTGCCAGCAGGACAGGGGGCACCGGGGAGCTGTTTTTT. Its translation is CASRTGGTGELFF.

This clonotype was observed at least ten times. The V and J genes are TRBV7-9 and TRBJ2-1; 7 bases agree with TRBD1. CDR1 and CDR2 (germline): SEHNR, FQNEAQ (reference sequence). Trimming cost V 4 bases and J 11 bases; bases outside gene matches: 2. CDR3 length: 11 amino acids. The CDR3 sequence: CASSSGQKQFF. CDR3 nucleotides: TGTGCCAGCAGCTCGGGACAGAAGCAGTTCTTC.

A note on this clonotype: A much larger clone is a single base away; this may be a read error. The chain is built from TRBV29-1 and TRBJ2-7; no reliable D call. The ends were cut back, 4 bases at V and 4 bases at J, with 8 bases in the middle. Germline CDR1 reads SQVTM; CDR2 reads ANQGSEA. CDR3 length: 11 amino acids. CDR3 sequence reads: CSVGGAYEQYF. CDR3 DNA sequence: TGCAGCGTTGGAGGTGCATACGAGCAGTACTTC.

This clonotype appeared a few times. The chain links TRBV24-1 to TRBJ1-5; D may be TRBD1 (5 bases). V lost 4 bases and J 1 base, leaving 13 bases between the germline ends. This CDR3 is built from 16 residues. Germline V gene lookup returns CDR1 KGHDR and CDR2 SFDVKD. The CDR3 reads CATSEPGGTSNQPQHF. CDR3 bases: TGTGCCACCAGTGAGCCCGGGGGTACCAGCAATCAGCCCCAGCATTTT.

CDR3 sequence: CASSYVRTEGDGYTF. Here the CDR3 DNA reads TGTGCCAGCAGTTACGTCCGGACAGAAGGAGATGGCTACACCTTC. V gene TRBV6-5 combines with J gene TRBJ1-2, with TRBD1 as a possible D gene (6 bases). V lost 2 bases and J 6 bases, leaving 16 bases between the germline ends. The CDR3 is 15 residues long. Germline V gives CDR1 MNHEY, CDR2 SVGAGI.

At least ten counts were recorded for this clonotype. In DNA form, the CDR3 reads TGTGCCAGCAGCTTGCTCGAATTACAGGGGTTTGTAGAGACCCAGTACTTC. Translating it yields CASSLLELQGFVETQYF. V and J are TRBV7-9 and TRBJ2-5; TRBD1 matches at 7 bases. The ends lost 3 bases at V and 4 bases at J; junction bases unmatched: 14. This CDR3 contains 17 residues. Germline CDR1 SEHNR, CDR2 FQNEAQ (reference sequence).

This clonotype was recorded at least ten times. V is TRBV20-1 and J is TRBJ2-7; D uncertain. This CDR3 has 11 amino acids. Germline CDR1 reads DFQATT; CDR2 reads SNEGSKA (reference sequence). Between the trimmed V and J ends, which lost 7 bases and 3 bases, there was a span of 10 bases. CDR3 coding DNA: TGCAGTGGAAGGGCCATCTACGAGCAGTACTTC. This translates into CSGRAIYEQYF.

This clonotype was recorded a few times. The DNA for the CDR3 is TGTGCCAGCAGTTTTGGTGGTTCTGGGGAGCTGTTTTTT. Its translation: CASSFGGSGELFF. The chain is built from TRBV6-2 or TRBV6-3 and TRBJ2-2; D ambiguous. The ends were cut back, 4 bases at V and 8 bases at J, with 11 bases in the middle. Per the germline V gene, CDR1 is MNHEY and CDR2 is SVGEGT. This CDR3 comprises 13 residues.

This clonotype was detected ten times or more. The J gene is TRBJ2-7, the V gene TRBV6-2 or TRBV6-3; D might be TRBD1 (5 bases). The CDR3 totals 14 residues. The germline V gene encodes CDR1 MNHEY and CDR2 SVGEGT. The ends were cut back, 11 bases at V and 4 bases at J, with 21 bases in the middle. This CDR3 is CAVQGHEFQYEQYF. CDR3 coding DNA: TGTGCCGTCCAGGGCCACGAATTCCAGTACGAGCAGTACTTC.

This clonotype was detected ten times or more. This chain joins TRBV19 and TRBJ1-1; possible D gene TRBD1, 5 bases. The V gene's germline CDR1 is LNHDA and CDR2 SQIVND (reference sequence). The CDR3 runs to 14 residues. V was shortened by 0 bases and J by 5 bases, with 10 bases between the two germline ends. Here the CDR3 DNA reads TGTGCCAGTAGTATAGATGGGGGACTAACTGAAGCTTTCTTT. Translation: CASSIDGGLTEAFF.

As for this clonotype: This could be a read error, since a much larger clone is one nucleotide away. Lacking the conserved final phenylalanine or tryptophan, this CDR3 likely reflects a read error. The CDR3 DNA sequence: TGTGCCAGCAGGTCGGATCCGGTGGGCTACACCTAC. Its translation: CASRSDPVGYTY. The genes are TRBV12-3 or TRBV12-4 and TRBJ1-2; D is uncertain. The CDR3 contains 12 residues. The V gene lost 6 bases and the J gene lost 8 bases, with 13 bases spanning the gap.